The 2 T cell receptor beta chains below were found in one sample sequenced in a study of blood T cell repertoires in COVID-19 (dated by TCRdb to the early 2020s). Libraries were prepared through the immunoSEQ multiplex PCR assay. TCRdb re-hosts the immuneACCESS table, in-frame sequences only. Its copies lack some clones; in the studies checked, an unresolved V gene accounts for under half of them, and the cause for the rest is not known. The sample includes roughly 260,000 clones, with about nine tenths observed a single time. The top ten clones comprise 2% to 2.5% of the sample. The sequenced sample consisted of peripheral blood. These TCRs come from a woman between 50 and 59 years old who had recovered from COVID-19.

This chain links TRBV27 with TRBJ2-1, with a weak D call TRBD2 (6 bases). This CDR3 region has 13 residues. CDR1 is MNHEY, CDR2 SMNVEV, per germline (reference sequence). V was shortened by 3 bases and J by 8 bases, with 11 bases between the two germline ends. CDR3 DNA: TGTGCCAGCAGTTTGACGGGGGTCTATGAGCAGTTCTTC. Protein sequence: CASSLTGVYEQFF.

The chain links TRBV14 to TRBJ2-5; TRBD2 matches 7 bases. The CDR3 totals 13 residues. With 10 bases clipped from V and 2 bases from J, the junction kept 7 bases outside the gene matches. The germline V gene encodes CDR1 SGHDN and CDR2 FVKESK. The CDR3 sequence is CAITAGDQETQYF. The CDR3 DNA reads TGTGCCATCACGGCGGGGGATCAAGAGACCCAGTACTTC.